Each of the 7 T cell receptor beta chains below was sequenced from the same sample in a study of blood T cell repertoires in COVID-19. Profiling relied on immunoSEQ multiplex PCR, and the TCRdb table lists in-frame clones only, not all of them. The profile shows approximately 200,000 clones, 80% to 90% of them singletons. The sample was peripheral blood. These receptors were obtained from a man younger than 35 with active or convalescent COVID-19.

The rearrangement uses TRBV6-5 and TRBJ1-1; weak D call: TRBD1 (5 bases). This CDR3 comprises 13 residues. Germline V gene sequence: CDR1 MNHEY, CDR2 SVGAGI. V lost 5 bases to trimming and J lost 3 bases, with 10 bases between them. The CDR3 coding sequence is TGTGCCAGCAGTATAGGGGTGGACACTGAAGCTTTCTTT. Translating gives CASSIGVDTEAFF.

V usage is TRBV2 and J usage is TRBJ1-4; 9 positions match TRBD1. Looked up from germline, CDR1 is SNHLY and CDR2 is FYNNEI. This CDR3 contains 16 residues. After removal of 6 bases from V and 4 bases from J, the junction contained 9 bases not matched to a gene. The chain's CDR3 is CASRKGQGPLNEKLFF. For the CDR3, the DNA is TGTGCCAGCAGGAAAGGACAGGGGCCCCTTAATGAAAAACTGTTTTTT. Based on the CDR3 plus reference TRBV2 and TRBJ1-4, the full variable domain is EPEVTQTPSHQVTQMGQEVILRCVPISNHLYFYWYRQILGQKVEFLVSFYNNEISEKSEIFDDQFSVERPDGSNFTLKIRSTKLEDSAMYFCASRKGQGPLNEKLFFGSGTQLSVL.

The rearrangement uses TRBV5-1 and TRBJ1-2, with D hard to call. V lost 0 bases and J 8 bases, leaving 11 bases between the germline ends. The CDR3 loop spans 13 amino acids. The germline CDR1 and CDR2 sequences are SGHRS and YFSETQ. The CDR3 DNA reads TGCGCCAGCAGCTTGGCCAGTGGTCGCGGCTACACCTTC. It translates to CASSLASGRGYTF.

This clone was recorded once. This chain joins TRBV25-1 and TRBJ1-3; no reliable D call. This CDR3 is built from 12 residues. Trimming cost V 4 bases and J 4 bases, with 5 bases left between them. Looked up from germline, CDR1 is MGHDK and CDR2 is SYGVNS. CDR3 residues: CASSGVGNTIYF. The CDR3 region has the DNA TGTGCCAGCAGTGGCGTGGGAAACACCATATATTTT.

This clone turned up a few times. This chain connects TRBV3-1 (or the pseudogene TRBV3-2) to TRBJ2-3; the match to TRBD2 covers 11 bases. Germline CDR1 LGHDT, CDR2 YNNKEL (reference sequence). Trimming at V came to 4 bases and at J to 0 bases, leaving 6 bases not matched to a gene. The CDR3 has 17 residues. The CDR3 sequence: CASSPPSGRPSTDTQYF. CDR3 DNA: TGTGCCAGCAGCCCACCTAGCGGGAGGCCTAGCACAGATACGCAGTATTTT.

This chain connects TRBV15 to TRBJ1-3, with D maybe TRBD1 (5 bases). The CDR3 is 15 amino acids. Germline CDR1 reads LNHNV; CDR2 reads YYDKDF (reference sequence). V lost 0 bases and J lost 4, with 10 bases in between. The CDR3 is CATSRDRVAGNTIYF. CDR3 DNA: TGTGCCACCAGCAGAGACAGGGTTGCGGGAAACACCATATATTTT. Drawing the rest from reference TRBV15 and TRBJ1-3, the complete variable domain is DAMVIQNPRYQVTQFGKPVTLSCSQTLNHNVMYWYQQKSSQAPKLLFHYYDKDFNNEADTPDNFQSRRPNTSFCFLDIRSPGLGDTAMYLCATSRDRVAGNTIYFGEGSWLTVV.

V gene TRBV11-2 combines with J gene TRBJ2-1, with D tentatively TRBD2 (6 bases). Trimming cost V 5 bases and J 9 bases, with 17 bases left between them. Germline V gene data show CDR1 as SGHAT and CDR2 as FQNNGV. CDR3 length equals 14 residues. The chain's CDR3 is CASSPRASGVEQFF. In nucleotides, the CDR3 is TGTGCCAGCAGCCCGAGGGCTTCGGGGGTTGAGCAGTTCTTC.